Following are 10 T cell receptor beta chains from one sample sequenced in a study of identical twins. Each CDR3 protein gets one entry after TCRdb re-called the 5' RACE reads with MiXCR. The sample has around 1.7 million distinct CDR3 sequences; less than 35% are singletons. The sequenced sample consisted of cord blood. The receptors come from a newborn girl in good health.

This chain joins TRBV13 and TRBJ2-3, with 9 bases matching TRBD2. The CDR3 consists of 17 residues. V shed 0 bases, J shed 4 bases, and the junction held 8 bases outside the gene matches. In germline, CDR1 is PRHDT, CDR2 FYEKMQ (reference sequence). The CDR3 protein is CASSLGLLAGRADTQYF. DNA for the CDR3: TGTGCCAGCAGCTTAGGCCTCCTAGCGGGGCGCGCAGATACGCAGTATTTT.

This rearrangement joins TRBV12-3 or TRBV12-4 to TRBJ1-5; D gene unclear. V was pared by 3 bases and J by 13 bases, with 13 bases between. This CDR3 has 12 residues. The CDR3 is CASSLAKMSQHF. As DNA, the CDR3 is TGTGCCAGCAGTTTGGCGAAAATGAGTCAGCATTTT.

The chain is built from TRBV6-1 and TRBJ1-6; no reliable D call. The CDR3 length is 13 residues. Germline CDR1 MNHNS, CDR2 SASEGT. V dropped 8 bases and J dropped 12 bases, with 17 bases sitting between them. CDR3 in DNA: TGTGCCAGCGTTGGCCTCATAAATAGACCCCTCCACTTT. It codes for CASVGLINRPLHF.

This clonotype turned up a few times. The V and J genes are TRBV28 and TRBJ2-7, with D perhaps TRBD2 (6 bases). CDR1 is MDHEN and CDR2 is SYDVKM in the germline V gene. Trimming removed 4 bases from V and 3 bases from J, with 19 bases in between. CDR3 length equals 16 residues. The CDR3 DNA sequence: TGTGCCAGCAGTTACATTCCCGGGACTCCTCTCTACGAGCAGTACTTC. This codes for CASSYIPGTPLYEQYF.

The chain links TRBV6-6 to TRBJ1-2, with D maybe TRBD1 (5 bases). The CDR3 is 15 residues long. The germline V gene encodes CDR1 MNHNY and CDR2 SVGAGI (reference sequence). The V gene lost 6 bases and the J gene lost 6 bases, with 20 bases spanning the gap. The CDR3 spells CASSLTAQSPNGYTF. CDR3 DNA: TGTGCCAGCAGCTTGACAGCCCAAAGCCCCAATGGCTACACCTTC.

Ten or more counts support this clonotype. The J gene is TRBJ2-3, the V gene TRBV7-9, with a weak D call TRBD2 (5 bases). V lost 2 bases and J lost 6, with 9 bases in between. The CDR3 sequence is 13 residues long. CDR1 and CDR2 (germline): SEHNR, FQNEAQ (reference sequence). CDR3 bases: TGTGCCAGCAGCTTAATCTCGGGGGATACGCAGTATTTT. It yields the protein CASSLISGDTQYF.

A few counts support this clonotype. The chain joins TRBV6-1 to TRBJ2-4; D is possibly TRBD1 or TRBD2 (5 bases each). The CDR3 covers 17 residues. V shed 6 bases and J shed 0 bases, with 18 bases lying between them. Germline-derived CDR1 and CDR2 are MNHNS and SASEGT. In DNA form, the CDR3 reads TGTGCCAGCAGACCAACTCCAGGGAGTCTAGCCAAAAACATTCAGTACTTC. Translating it yields CASRPTPGSLAKNIQYF.

The sample holds many counts of this clonotype. V and J are TRBV29-1 and TRBJ2-7; 9 nucleotides align to TRBD2. Germline CDR1 is SQVTM and CDR2 is ANQGSEA. Losses at the gene ends were 5 bases for V and 5 bases for J; bases not matched to a gene: 10. The CDR3 spans 14 residues. The CDR3 nucleotides read TGCAGCGTTATTCCGGGACTAGCCAATAACGAGCAGTACTTC. It codes for CSVIPGLANNEQYF.

This clonotype was counted at least ten times. Germline is not matched at one junction end, which may reflect a read error. V and J are TRBV6-1 and TRBJ1-2; possible D gene TRBD1, 6 bases. CDR3 size: 13 residues. Per germline, CDR1 MNHNS and CDR2 SASEGT. CDR3 nucleotide sequence: TGCGCCAGCAGTGAGCGGCAGGGGTATGGCTACACCTTC. This encodes CASSERQGYGYTF.

The V gene is TRBV5-1, the J gene TRBJ2-1, with D possibly being TRBD1 or TRBD2 (6 bases each). CDR1 and CDR2 from the germline V gene are SGHRS and YFSETQ. The CDR3 extends over 15 amino acids. V lost 0 bases and J 4 bases, leaving 11 bases between the germline ends. The chain's CDR3 is CASSLGGAKYNEQFF. The CDR3 DNA is TGCGCCAGCAGCTTGGGGGGGGCGAAATACAATGAGCAGTTCTTC.